The 8 T cell receptor beta chains in this list originate from one sample, sequenced in a study of somatic mutations in cytotoxic T cells in rheumatoid arthritis. Produced via immunoSEQ multiplex PCR; TCRdb's table is partial and in-frame only. The data show about 10,000 clones, with approximately 80% seen just once and more than 6.5% held by the top ten. The sample consisted of CD8+ T cells sorted from blood. Receptor source: an adult with rheumatoid arthritis.

CDR3 bases: TGCAGCGTTGTATTGGGACAGGGGTCCTATGGCTACACCTTC. Its protein is CSVVLGQGSYGYTF. The J gene is TRBJ1-2, the V gene TRBV29-1, with 10 bases fitting TRBD1. After removal of 4 bases from V and 4 bases from J, the junction contained 6 bases not matched to a gene. CDR3 length equals 14 residues. The germline CDR1 and CDR2 sequences are SQVTM and ANQGSEA.

J is TRBJ1-3 and V is TRBV7-6; 7 positions match TRBD1. The junction had 17 bases not matched to a gene; V was cut back by 0 bases and J by 0 bases. This CDR3 spans 21 amino acids. Germline V gene lookup returns CDR1 SGHVS and CDR2 FNYEAQ. The CDR3 spells CASSLAWGKRTGHRSGNTIYF. In nucleotides, the CDR3 is TGTGCCAGCAGCTTAGCTTGGGGGAAGAGGACAGGTCATCGCTCTGGAAACACCATATATTTT.

This chain connects TRBV9 to TRBJ2-7; 10 bases align to TRBD1. Per germline, CDR1 SGDLS and CDR2 YYNGEE. The length of the CDR3 is 15 residues. Losses at the gene ends were 2 bases for V and 3 bases for J; bases not matched to a gene: 5. The CDR3 coding sequence is TGTGCCAGCAGCGTGACCGGGACAGGGGACTACGAGCAGTACTTC. It is translated as CASSVTGTGDYEQYF.

The chain is built from TRBV27 and TRBJ2-1, with 7 bases aligning to TRBD2. V shed 0 bases, J shed 1 base, and the junction held 3 bases outside the gene matches. The CDR3 runs 16 residues. Germline CDR1 and CDR2: MNHEY and SMNVEV (reference sequence). Here the CDR3 DNA reads TGTGCCAGCAGTTTATCTGGGGGAGGGTCCTACAATGAGCAGTTCTTC. The encoded protein is CASSLSGGGSYNEQFF.

The CDR3 region has the DNA TGTGCCAGCAGCGTGTGGGGGAAGGATAAGAATGAGCAGTTCTTC. This translates into CASSVWGKDKNEQFF. The chain links TRBV9 to TRBJ2-1, with D perhaps assigned TRBD1 or TRBD2 (5 bases each). CDR1 and CDR2 from the germline V gene are SGDLS and YYNGEE. Trimming took off 2 bases at V and 7 bases at J, with 16 bases between the two ends. The CDR3 is 15 residues long. Looking up the rest from reference TRBV9 and TRBJ2-1 gives the full variable domain: DSGVTQTPKHLITATGQRVTLRCSPRSGDLSVYWYQQSLDQGLQFLIQYYNGEERAKGNILERFSAQQFPDLHSELNLSSLELGDSALYFCASSVWGKDKNEQFFGPGTRLTVL.

The chain is built from TRBV9 and TRBJ2-3, with 10 nucleotides matching TRBD2. Germline lookup yields CDR1 SGDLS and CDR2 YYNGEE. J lost 5 bases, V lost 0 bases, and 3 bases had no gene match. The CDR3 length is 15 residues. The CDR3 reads CASSVASGGGDTQYF. For the CDR3, the DNA is TGTGCCAGCAGCGTAGCCAGCGGGGGGGGAGATACGCAGTATTTT.

This clone was counted a few times. The chain is built from TRBV6-5 and TRBJ2-3; D is ambiguous. CDR1 and CDR2 from the germline V gene are MNHEY and SVGAGI. V shed 0 bases and J shed 6 bases, with 7 bases lying between them. CDR3 length: 13 amino acids. The CDR3 DNA reads as TGTGCCAGCAGTTACTCAGATGGCGATACGCAGTATTTT. Translation: CASSYSDGDTQYF.

The chain uses TRBV27 and TRBJ2-1; D gene unclear. The length of the CDR3 is 11 residues. CDR1 MNHEY and CDR2 SMNVEV come from the germline V gene (reference sequence). V was clipped by 1 base and J by 6 bases, with 1 base between them. CDR3 residues: CASSLFNEQFF. The DNA for the CDR3 is TGTGCCAGCAGTTTATTCAATGAGCAGTTCTTC.